This T cell receptor (beta chain) originates from a study of OX40 agonist ivuxolimab in advanced cancers. On the study more broadly: Patients were treated with ivuxolimab, an agonistic anti-OX40 (CD134) antibody. Ivuxolimab was delivered to patients intravenously every 2 weeks at doses spanning 0.01 to 10 mg/kg. Points from the study as a whole: The study observed clonal expansion of CD4+ and CD8+ blood T cells by week 6 at 0.1 to 3.0 mg/kg.

The method was immunoSEQ multiplex PCR; TCRdb's version includes in-frame clones alone and lacks a portion of them. The sample lists approximately 130,000 clones; around 93% were seen once. Concerning this clone itself: The antigen remains unidentified.

The germline CDR1 and CDR2 sequences are SGDLS and YYNGEE. V was cut by 4 bases and J by 2 bases, with 2 bases left in between. The CDR3 totals 11 residues. Sequences were derived from CD4+ or CD8+ T cells sorted from blood, sampled in a trial of the OX40 agonist ivuxolimab. The TCR comes from an adult with an advanced solid tumor such as melanoma, head and neck, liver or kidney cancer. J is TRBJ2-3 and V is TRBV9, with D uncertain. The CDR3 region has the DNA TGTGCCAGCAGCTTCACAGATACGCAGTATTTT. Amino acids: CASSFTDTQYF.